This record covers a single T cell receptor beta chain. This clonotype was detected many times. Its antigen is unknown. No base-level quality is on record; no much larger clone is a single base apart. CDR1 and CDR2 are read off the germline V gene (reference sequence) as DFQATT and SNEGSKA. V lost 0 bases and J lost 7 bases; the stretch between them is 19 bases long. The CDR3 numbers 15 residues from cysteine through phenylalanine. The CDR3 DNA has 45 bases and is translated from base 1. TCR alpha and beta CDR3 regions were amplified with the iRepertoire nested amplicon-rescue multiplex PCR (arm-PCR) platform from RNA. One-step reverse transcription and amplification used roughly 100-400 ng of tissue mRNA or PBMC total RNA as input. After bead purification, a secondary multiplex PCR added Illumina adapters, and libraries were gel-purified between 200 and 400 bp. Libraries carried internal 6-nucleotide barcodes used for demultiplexing. Sequencing of libraries was performed on an Illumina MiSeq with 2x220 or 2x250 nucleotide paired-end reads. In the paper's pipeline: Paired reads were merged using FLASH 1.2.11 and aligned with BWA-MEM to the GRCh37 human genome, and TRA and TRB reads were then extracted. V and J assignment used an IMGT-derived reference of cassette sequences and CDR3 motifs that included pseudogenes. Three-frame translation of reads was performed, and productive CDR3s were defined as those with a C...FGXG motif and no stop codons. Clonotypes were defined as unique combinations of V-J cassette pair and CDR3 amino acid sequence. Reads were filtered by Hamming distance, with the threshold set by the sequence error rate of each sample in mapped regions. Through fastp at Q25 and MiXCR, TCRdb rebuilt clones from the public reads, retaining in-frame beta chains. Each record represents a unique CDR3 protein, reported with the most common genes and DNA among its rows. These V and J calls originate from TCRdb's pipeline instead of the authors' own analysis. The sample table lists approximately 40,000 distinct CDR3 sequences, about 20% of them with a count of one. The ten largest clones capture almost 6.5% of the sample.

This entry comes from a study of glioma-infiltrating T cells (dated by TCRdb to about 2016). Context from the whole study: TCR alpha- and beta-chain repertoires were sequenced from glioma tissue, non-neoplastic brain tissue and matched peripheral blood mononuclear cells. To measure how far tissue and blood T-cell populations diverged, each tissue-infiltrating repertoire was compared against the peripheral blood repertoire of the same patient. Three low-grade glioma patients, roughly eight primary glioblastoma patients, and three non-glioma patients who contributed non-neoplastic brain tissue made up the paired cohort.

General findings and caveats noted by the study authors: In non-neoplastic patients, VJ-independent divergence between tissue and blood fell below expectation, whereas in all gliomas, and especially in low-grade gliomas, the divergence rose above expectation. Group comparisons were based on small numbers of patients: three non-neoplastic, three low-grade glioma and eight glioblastoma patients. Very few CDR3 sequences were found to be shared between tissue and blood, and this scarcity was attributed to high CDR3 diversity and limited sampling.

The receptor's source is a human donor with low-grade glioma or glioblastoma, undergoing nonglioma brain surgery, or in good health (not recorded which). The chain was built from TRBV20-1 and TRBJ2-7; the D gene lacks a confident call. The sequencing input was glioma tissue, nonneoplastic brain tissue, or PBMCs (not recorded which). The DNA reads as follows: TGCAGTGCTAGAGATGTAAGGCTATCCCCGTGGGAGCAGTACTTC. It codes for CSARDVRLSPWEQYF.